The 2 T cell receptor beta chains below were found in one sample sequenced in a study of OX40 agonist ivuxolimab in advanced cancers. Assay: immunoSEQ multiplex PCR; the TCRdb copy retains only in-frame clones and omits some. Seen here are more than 85,000 clones, around 85% observed once, and the top ten hold roughly 1.5%. The sample in question was CD4+ or CD8+ T cells sorted from blood, obtained in a trial of the OX40 agonist ivuxolimab. The receptor source for this set is an adult with an advanced solid tumor such as melanoma, head and neck, liver or kidney cancer.

The chain couples TRBV5-1 to TRBJ2-7, with D maybe TRBD2 (6 bases). The CDR3 is made up of 17 amino acids. Deletions cut 1 base from V and 2 bases from J, with 19 bases between. From germline, CDR1 is SGHRS and CDR2 YFSETQ. CDR3 sequence reads: CASSLIQVGGTPYEQYF. CDR3 nucleotides: TGCGCCAGCAGCTTGATCCAGGTGGGCGGGACCCCCTACGAGCAGTACTTC.

This CDR3 reads CASSLDGVYNSPLHF. As DNA, the CDR3 is TGTGCCAGCAGCCTCGATGGGGTCTATAATTCACCCCTCCACTTT. The V call is TRBV7-3, the J call TRBJ1-6; D is unresolved. There are 15 residues in the CDR3. The V end was cut by 5 bases, the J end by 3 bases, with 11 bases between. The germline V gene encodes CDR1 SGHTA and CDR2 FQGTGA. The variable domain in full, completed from reference TRBV7-3 and TRBJ1-6, reads GAGVSQTPSNKVTEKGKYVELRCDPISGHTALYWYRQSLGQGPEFLIYFQGTGAADDSGLPNDRFFAVRPEGSVSTLKIQRTERGDSAVYLCASSLDGVYNSPLHFGNGTRLTVT.